The clone carrying this T cell receptor beta chain was found many times. 5'RACE template switching produced TCR cDNA carrying a universal primer site and UMIs. One entry per CDR3 protein, called by TCRdb with MiXCR from the 5' RACE reads. The sample contains over 110,000 distinct CDR3 sequences, 7% to 9% of which appear only once. This record belongs to a study of T cells after yellow fever vaccination. Study at large: Any fraction with a low cell number was prepared using SMART-Seq v4 Ultra Low Input.

Here the sequenced sample was CD4+ T cells sorted from PBMCs, taken 5 days after the yellow fever booster vaccination. The sequence was obtained from a man aged 25-45 years who received the YFV17D yellow fever vaccine.

DNA of the CDR3: TGTGCCAGCAGCAAAGCGCACAACACTGAAGCTTTCTTT. This sequence encodes CASSKAHNTEAFF. The V and J genes are TRBV21-1 and TRBJ1-1. TRBV21-1 has pseudogene status. The CDR3 extends over 13 amino acids.